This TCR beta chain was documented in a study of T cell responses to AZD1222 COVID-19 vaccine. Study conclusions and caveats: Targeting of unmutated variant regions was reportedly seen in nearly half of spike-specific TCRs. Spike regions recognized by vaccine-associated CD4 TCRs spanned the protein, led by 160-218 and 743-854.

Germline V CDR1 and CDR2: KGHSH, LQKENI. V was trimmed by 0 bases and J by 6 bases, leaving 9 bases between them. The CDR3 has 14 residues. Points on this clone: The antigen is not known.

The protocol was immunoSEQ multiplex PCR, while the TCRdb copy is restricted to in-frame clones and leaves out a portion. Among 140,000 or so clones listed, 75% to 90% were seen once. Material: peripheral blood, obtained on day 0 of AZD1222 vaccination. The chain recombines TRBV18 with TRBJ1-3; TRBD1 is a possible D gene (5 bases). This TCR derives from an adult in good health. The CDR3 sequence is CASSPPGLSNTIYF. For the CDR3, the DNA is TGTGCCAGCTCACCACCGGGGCTTTCAAACACCATATATTTT.